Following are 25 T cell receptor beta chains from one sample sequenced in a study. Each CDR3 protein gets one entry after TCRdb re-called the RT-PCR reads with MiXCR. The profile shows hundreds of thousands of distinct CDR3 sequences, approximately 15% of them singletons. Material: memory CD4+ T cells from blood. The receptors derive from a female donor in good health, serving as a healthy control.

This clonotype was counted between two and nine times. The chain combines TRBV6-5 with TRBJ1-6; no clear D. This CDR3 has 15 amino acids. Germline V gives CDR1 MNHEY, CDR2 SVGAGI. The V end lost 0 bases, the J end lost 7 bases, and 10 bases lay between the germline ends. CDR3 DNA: TGTGCCAGCAGTTACTCGACAAGAGACAATTCACCCCTCCACTTT. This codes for CASSYSTRDNSPLHF.

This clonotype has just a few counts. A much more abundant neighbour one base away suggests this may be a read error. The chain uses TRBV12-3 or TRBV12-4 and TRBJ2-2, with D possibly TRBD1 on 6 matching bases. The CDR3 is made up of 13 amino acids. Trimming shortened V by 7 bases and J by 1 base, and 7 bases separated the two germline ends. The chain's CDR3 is CASTQGNTGELFF. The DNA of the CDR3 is TGTGCCAGCACACAGGGGAACACCGGGGAGCTGTTTTTT.

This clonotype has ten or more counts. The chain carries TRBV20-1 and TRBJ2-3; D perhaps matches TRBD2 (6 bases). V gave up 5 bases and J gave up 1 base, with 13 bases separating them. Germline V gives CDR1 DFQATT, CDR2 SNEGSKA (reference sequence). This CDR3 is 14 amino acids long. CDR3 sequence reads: CSARLGGGTDTQYF. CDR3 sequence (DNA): TGCAGTGCTCGGCTAGGAGGGGGCACAGATACGCAGTATTTT.

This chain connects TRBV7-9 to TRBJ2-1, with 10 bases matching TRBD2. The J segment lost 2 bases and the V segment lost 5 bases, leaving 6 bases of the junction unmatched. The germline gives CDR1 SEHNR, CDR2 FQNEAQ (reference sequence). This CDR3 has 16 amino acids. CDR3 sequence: CASSHSTSGPYNEQFF. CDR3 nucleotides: TGTGCCAGCAGCCACTCGACTAGCGGGCCCTACAATGAGCAGTTCTTC.

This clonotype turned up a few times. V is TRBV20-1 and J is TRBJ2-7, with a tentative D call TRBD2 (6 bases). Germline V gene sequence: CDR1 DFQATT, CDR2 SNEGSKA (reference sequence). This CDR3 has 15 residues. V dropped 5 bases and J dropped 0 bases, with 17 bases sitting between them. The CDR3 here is CSASGTPGSSYEQYF. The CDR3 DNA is TGCAGTGCTTCCGGGACTCCCGGGAGCTCCTACGAGCAGTACTTC.

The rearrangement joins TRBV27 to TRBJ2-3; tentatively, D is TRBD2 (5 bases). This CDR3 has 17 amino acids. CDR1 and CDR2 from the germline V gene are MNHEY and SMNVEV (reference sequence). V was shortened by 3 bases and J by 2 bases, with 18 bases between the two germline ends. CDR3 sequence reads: CASSFSDTGYYTDTQYF. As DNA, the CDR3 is TGTGCCAGCAGTTTTAGCGACACCGGTTATTACACAGATACGCAGTATTTT.

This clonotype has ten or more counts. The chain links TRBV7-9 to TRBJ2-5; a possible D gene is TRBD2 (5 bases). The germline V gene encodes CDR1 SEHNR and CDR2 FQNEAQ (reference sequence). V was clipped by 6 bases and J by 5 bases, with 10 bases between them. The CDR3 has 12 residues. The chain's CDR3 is CASRGVAETQYF. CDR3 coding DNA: TGTGCCAGCAGGGGAGTGGCGGAGACCCAGTACTTC.

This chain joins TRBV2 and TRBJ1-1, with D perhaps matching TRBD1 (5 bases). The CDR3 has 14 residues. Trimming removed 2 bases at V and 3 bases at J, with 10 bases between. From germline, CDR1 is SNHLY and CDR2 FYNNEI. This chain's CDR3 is CASSERGGDTEAFF. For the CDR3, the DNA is TGTGCCAGCAGTGAAAGGGGCGGGGACACTGAAGCTTTCTTT.

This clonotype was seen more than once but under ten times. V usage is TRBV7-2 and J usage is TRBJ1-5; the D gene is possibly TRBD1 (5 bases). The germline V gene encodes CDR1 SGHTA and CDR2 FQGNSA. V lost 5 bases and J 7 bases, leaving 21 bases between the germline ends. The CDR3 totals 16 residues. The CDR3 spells CASSPEAGRDWQPQHF. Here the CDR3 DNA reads TGTGCCAGCAGCCCAGAGGCAGGGAGGGACTGGCAGCCCCAGCATTTT.

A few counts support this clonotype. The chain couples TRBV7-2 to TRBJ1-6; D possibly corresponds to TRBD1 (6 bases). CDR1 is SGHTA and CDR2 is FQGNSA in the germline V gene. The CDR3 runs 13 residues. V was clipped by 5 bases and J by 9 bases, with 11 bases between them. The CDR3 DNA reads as TGTGCCAGCAGCACCGACAGGTTTTCACCCCTCCACTTT. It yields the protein CASSTDRFSPLHF.

The CDR3 region is CASRDRGRRELFF. The DNA for the CDR3 is TGTGCCAGCCGGGACAGGGGGCGTCGGGAGCTGTTTTTT. The chain links TRBV27 to TRBJ2-2, with 12 bases fitting TRBD1. The CDR3 length is 13 residues. Germline values: CDR1 MNHEY, CDR2 SMNVEV (reference sequence). J gave up 9 bases and V 8 bases, and 4 bases lay outside the gene matches.

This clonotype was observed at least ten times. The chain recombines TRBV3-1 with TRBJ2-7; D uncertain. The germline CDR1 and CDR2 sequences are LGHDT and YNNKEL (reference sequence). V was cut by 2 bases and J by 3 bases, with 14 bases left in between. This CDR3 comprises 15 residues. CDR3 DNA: TGTGCCAGCAGCCAACCCGATGGTAGAAGCTACGAGCAGTACTTC. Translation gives CASSQPDGRSYEQYF.

CDR3 coding DNA: TGTGCCAGCAGCCAGGCGGGACGCACAGATACGCAGTATTTT. This codes for CASSQAGRTDTQYF. V gene TRBV4-2 combines with J gene TRBJ2-3; maybe TRBD2 (6 bases). Trimming left V 3 bases short and J 1 base short, with 8 bases between. The V gene's germline CDR1 is LGHNA and CDR2 YNFKEQ. CDR3 length: 14 amino acids.

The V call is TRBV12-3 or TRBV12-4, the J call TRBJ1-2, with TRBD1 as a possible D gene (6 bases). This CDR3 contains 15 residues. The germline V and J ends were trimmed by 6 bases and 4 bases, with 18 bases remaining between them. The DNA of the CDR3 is TGTGCCAGCAGCCGGGACACTAGACCCAGCTATGGCTACACCTTC. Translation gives CASSRDTRPSYGYTF.

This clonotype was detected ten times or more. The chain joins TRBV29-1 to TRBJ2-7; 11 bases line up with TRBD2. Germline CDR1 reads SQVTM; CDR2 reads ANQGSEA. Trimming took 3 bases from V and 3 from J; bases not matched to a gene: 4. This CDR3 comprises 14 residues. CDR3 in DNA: TGCAGCGTTGAGGGTGGGACTAGCGGCTACGAGCAGTACTTC. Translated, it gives CSVEGGTSGYEQYF.

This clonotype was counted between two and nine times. DNA for the CDR3: TGTGCCATCAGTGAAACAGGGAGGGCCTACGAGCAGTACTTC. Encoded protein: CAISETGRAYEQYF. The genes are TRBV10-3 and TRBJ2-7, with a weak D call TRBD2 (7 bases). Per germline, CDR1 ENHRY and CDR2 SYGVKD. This CDR3 is 14 amino acids long. Trimming left V 3 bases short and J 2 bases short, with 11 bases between.

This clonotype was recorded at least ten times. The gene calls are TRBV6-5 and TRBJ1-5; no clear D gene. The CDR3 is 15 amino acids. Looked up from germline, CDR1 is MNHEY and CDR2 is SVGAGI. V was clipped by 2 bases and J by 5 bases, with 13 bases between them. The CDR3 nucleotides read TGTGCCAGCAGTTACCGTCCAGGAGGTCATCAGCCCCAGCATTTT. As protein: CASSYRPGGHQPQHF.

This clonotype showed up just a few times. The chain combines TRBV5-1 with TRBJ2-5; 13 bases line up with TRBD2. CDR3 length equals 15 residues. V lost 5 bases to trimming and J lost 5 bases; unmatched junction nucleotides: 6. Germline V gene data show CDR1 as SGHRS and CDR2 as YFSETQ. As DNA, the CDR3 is TGCGCCAGCAGGACGGGACTAGCGGGGTCGGAGACCCAGTACTTC. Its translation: CASRTGLAGSETQYF.

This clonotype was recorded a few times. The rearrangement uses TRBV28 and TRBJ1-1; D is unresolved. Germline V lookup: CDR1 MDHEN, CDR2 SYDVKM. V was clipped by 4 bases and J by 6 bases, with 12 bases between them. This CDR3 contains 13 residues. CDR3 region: CASSSHQLAEAFF. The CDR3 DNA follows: TGTGCCAGCAGTTCACACCAGTTGGCTGAAGCTTTCTTT.

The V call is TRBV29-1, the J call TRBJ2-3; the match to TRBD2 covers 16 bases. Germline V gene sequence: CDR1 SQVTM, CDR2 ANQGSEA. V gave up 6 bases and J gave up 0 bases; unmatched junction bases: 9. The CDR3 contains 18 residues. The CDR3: CSVYGTSGRDPSTDTQYF. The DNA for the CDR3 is TGCAGCGTCTACGGGACTAGCGGGAGGGATCCAAGCACAGATACGCAGTATTTT.

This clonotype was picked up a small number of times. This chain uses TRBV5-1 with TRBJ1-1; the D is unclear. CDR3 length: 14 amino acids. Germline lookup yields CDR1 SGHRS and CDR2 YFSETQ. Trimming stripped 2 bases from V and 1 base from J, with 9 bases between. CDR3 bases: TGCGCCAGCAGCTTTTTGGGCTCGAACACTGAAGCTTTCTTT. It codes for CASSFLGSNTEAFF.

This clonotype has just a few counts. CDR3 nucleotides: TGTGCCAGCAGTGAAGAGGGCGGGAGTTCATGGGAGCAGTACTTC. The encoded protein is CASSEEGGSSWEQYF. This rearrangement joins TRBV6-1 to TRBJ2-7; 7 bases fit TRBD2. The V gene end was trimmed by 1 base and the J gene end by 7 bases; junction bases not matched to a gene: 10. The CDR3 runs 15 residues. The germline V gene has CDR1 MNHNS and CDR2 SASEGT.

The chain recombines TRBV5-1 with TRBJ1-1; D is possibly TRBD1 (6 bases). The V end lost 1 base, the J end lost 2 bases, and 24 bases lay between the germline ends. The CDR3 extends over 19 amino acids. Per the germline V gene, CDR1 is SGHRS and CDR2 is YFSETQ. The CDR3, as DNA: TGCGCCAGCAGCTTGTTTCTTGCCGCCGCGGGACACCTAAACACTGAAGCTTTCTTT. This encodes CASSLFLAAAGHLNTEAFF.

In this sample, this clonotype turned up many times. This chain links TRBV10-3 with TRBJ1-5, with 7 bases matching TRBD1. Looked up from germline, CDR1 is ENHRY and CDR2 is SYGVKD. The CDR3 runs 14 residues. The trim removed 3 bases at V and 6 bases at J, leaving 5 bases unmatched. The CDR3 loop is CAISDSGGGQPQHF. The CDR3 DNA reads TGTGCCATCAGTGACTCAGGGGGAGGTCAGCCCCAGCATTTT.

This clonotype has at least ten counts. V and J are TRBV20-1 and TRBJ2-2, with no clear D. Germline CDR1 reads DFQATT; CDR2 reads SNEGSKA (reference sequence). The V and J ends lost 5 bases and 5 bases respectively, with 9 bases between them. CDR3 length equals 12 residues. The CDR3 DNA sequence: TGCAGTGCTGAGAATGGGACCGGGGAGCTGTTTTTT. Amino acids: CSAENGTGELFF.